The source of this TCR beta chain is a study of OX40 agonist ivuxolimab in advanced cancers. Autoimmune disease history or systemic immunosuppression barred patients. Blood sampling took place at baseline, cycle 4 day 1, and cycle 7 day 1. Here immunoSEQ multiplex PCR was the method, and the copy in TCRdb shows in-frame clones only, minus some. The data contain roughly 46,000 clones, approximately 90% of them singletons. General study findings and limits: Part of the nonresponder group also had normalized T-cell clonal expansion that was low.

A word on this clone: Its antigen is not identified.

Here the sequenced sample was CD4+ or CD8+ T cells sorted from blood, taken in a trial of the OX40 agonist ivuxolimab. The sequence was obtained from an adult with an advanced solid tumor such as melanoma, head and neck, liver or kidney cancer.

Here the CDR3 DNA reads TGTGCCAGCAGCTTAGGGCAGGGGAAGCAGTACTTC. This codes for CASSLGQGKQYF. V usage is TRBV11-3 and J usage is TRBJ2-7; a possible D gene is TRBD1 (6 bases). This CDR3 has 12 residues. V lost 1 base, J lost 8 bases, and 9 bases lay in between. Per the germline V gene, CDR1 is SGHNT and CDR2 is YENEEA.